The source of this TCR beta chain is a study of T cell changes during pregnancy in multiple sclerosis. Some clones are missing from TCRdb's copy, which holds only in-frame ones; the method was immunoSEQ multiplex PCR. The sample lists tens of thousands of clones, about 92% occurring once. From germline, CDR1 is MNHEY and CDR2 SVGAGI. The J segment lost 3 bases and the V segment lost 6 bases, leaving 4 bases of the junction unmatched. This CDR3 region has 13 residues. The sequence came from a female donor in good health, enrolled as a control in a pregnancy study. The V call is TRBV6-5, the J call TRBJ2-7, with 8 positions matching TRBD1. The specimen was peripheral blood, collected in the first trimester of pregnancy. CDR3 residues: CASRSTGDYEQYF. The DNA for the CDR3 is TGTGCCAGCAGGTCGACAGGGGACTACGAGCAGTACTTC.